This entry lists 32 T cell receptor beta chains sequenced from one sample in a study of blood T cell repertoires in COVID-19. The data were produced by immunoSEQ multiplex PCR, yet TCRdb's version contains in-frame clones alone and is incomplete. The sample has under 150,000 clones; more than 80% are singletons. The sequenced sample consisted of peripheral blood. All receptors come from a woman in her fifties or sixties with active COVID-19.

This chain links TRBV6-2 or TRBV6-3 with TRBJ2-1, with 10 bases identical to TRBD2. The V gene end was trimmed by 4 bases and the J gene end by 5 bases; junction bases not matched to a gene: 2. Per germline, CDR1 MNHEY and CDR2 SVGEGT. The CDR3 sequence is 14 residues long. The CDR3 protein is CASSLAGGNNEQFF. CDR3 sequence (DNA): TGTGCCAGCAGTTTAGCGGGAGGAAACAATGAGCAGTTCTTC.

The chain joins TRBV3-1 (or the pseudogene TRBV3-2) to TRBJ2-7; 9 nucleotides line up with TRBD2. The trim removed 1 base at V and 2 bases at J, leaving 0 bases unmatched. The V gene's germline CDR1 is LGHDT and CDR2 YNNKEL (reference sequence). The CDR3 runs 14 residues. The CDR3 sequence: CASSQGTSAYEQYF. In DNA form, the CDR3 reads TGTGCCAGCAGCCAAGGGACTAGCGCCTACGAGCAGTACTTC.

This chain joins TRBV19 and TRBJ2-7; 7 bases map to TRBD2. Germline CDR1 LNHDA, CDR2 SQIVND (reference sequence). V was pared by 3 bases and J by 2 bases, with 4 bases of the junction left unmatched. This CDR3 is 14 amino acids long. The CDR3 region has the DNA TGTGCCAGTAGTATTAGCGGGTGGACCTACGAGCAGTACTTC. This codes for CASSISGWTYEQYF. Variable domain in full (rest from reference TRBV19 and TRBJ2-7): DGGITQSPKYLFRKEGQNVTLSCEQNLNHDAMYWYRQDPGQGLRLIYYSQIVNDFQKGDIAEGYSVSREKKESFPLTVTSAQKNPTAFYLCASSISGWTYEQYFGPGTRLTVT.

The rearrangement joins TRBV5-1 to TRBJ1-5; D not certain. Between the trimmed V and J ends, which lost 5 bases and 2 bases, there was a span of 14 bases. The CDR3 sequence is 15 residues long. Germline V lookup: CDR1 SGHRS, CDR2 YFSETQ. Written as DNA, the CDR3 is TGCGCCAGCAGGGTTGGGCTCCTGGGCAATCAGCCCCAGCATTTT. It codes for CASRVGLLGNQPQHF.

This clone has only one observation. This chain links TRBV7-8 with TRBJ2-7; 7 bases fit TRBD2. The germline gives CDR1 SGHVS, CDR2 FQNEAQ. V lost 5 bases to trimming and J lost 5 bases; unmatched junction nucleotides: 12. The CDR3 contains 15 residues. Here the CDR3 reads CASSRGYGLGDEQYF. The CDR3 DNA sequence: TGTGCCAGCAGCCGAGGATACGGACTAGGCGACGAGCAGTACTTC.

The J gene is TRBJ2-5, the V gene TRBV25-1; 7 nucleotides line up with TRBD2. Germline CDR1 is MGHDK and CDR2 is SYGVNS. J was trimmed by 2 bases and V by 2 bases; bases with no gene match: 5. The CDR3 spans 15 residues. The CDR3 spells CASSEEGLGQETQYF. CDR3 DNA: TGTGCCAGCAGTGAAGAAGGACTAGGGCAAGAGACCCAGTACTTC.

CDR3 nucleotides: TGTGCCAGCAGCTTAGCCCCAGGGTACGAGCAGTACTTC. This sequence encodes CASSLAPGYEQYF. The rearrangement uses TRBV11-3 and TRBJ2-7, with D tentatively TRBD1 (5 bases). CDR1 is SGHNT, CDR2 YENEEA, per germline. The CDR3 runs to 13 residues. Deletions cut 1 base from V and 4 bases from J, with 8 bases between.

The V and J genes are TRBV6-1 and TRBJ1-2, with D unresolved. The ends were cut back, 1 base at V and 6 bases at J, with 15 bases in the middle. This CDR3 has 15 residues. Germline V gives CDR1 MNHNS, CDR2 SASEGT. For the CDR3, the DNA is TGTGCCAGCAGTGAAGGGGCAGGCCGGAGGCATGGCTACACCTTC. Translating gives CASSEGAGRRHGYTF.

DNA for the CDR3: TGTGCCAGCAGCCCCCGGACAGGGCTAGAAGGTGGCTACACCTTC. This codes for CASSPRTGLEGGYTF. The gene calls are TRBV25-1 and TRBJ1-2, with TRBD1 identical over 8 bases. From germline, CDR1 is MGHDK and CDR2 SYGVNS. V dropped 6 bases and J dropped 7; count of bases not matched to a gene: 13. There are 15 residues in the CDR3.

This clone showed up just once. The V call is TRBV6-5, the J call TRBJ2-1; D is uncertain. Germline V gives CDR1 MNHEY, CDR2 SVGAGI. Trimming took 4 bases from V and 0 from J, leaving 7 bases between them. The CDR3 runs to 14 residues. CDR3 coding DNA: TGTGCCAGCAGTTCGACGGGCTCCTACAATGAGCAGTTCTTC. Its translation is CASSSTGSYNEQFF.

DNA for the CDR3: TGTGCCAGCAGCTGGGGGGGGTCCCTGAACACTGAAGCTTTCTTT. Its translation is CASSWGGSLNTEAFF. The chain employs TRBV7-9 and TRBJ1-1; a weak D match, TRBD1 (5 bases). Germline V gene lookup returns CDR1 SEHNR and CDR2 FQNEAQ (reference sequence). The V and J ends lost 4 bases and 0 bases respectively, with 12 bases between them. The length of the CDR3 is 15 residues.

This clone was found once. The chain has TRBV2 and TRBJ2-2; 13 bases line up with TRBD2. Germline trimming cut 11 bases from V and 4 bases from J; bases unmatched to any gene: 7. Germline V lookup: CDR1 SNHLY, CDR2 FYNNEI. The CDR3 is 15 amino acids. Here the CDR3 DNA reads TGTGCCGGCCGGACTAGCGGGAGCCGCACCGGGGAGCTGTTTTTT. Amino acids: CAGRTSGSRTGELFF.

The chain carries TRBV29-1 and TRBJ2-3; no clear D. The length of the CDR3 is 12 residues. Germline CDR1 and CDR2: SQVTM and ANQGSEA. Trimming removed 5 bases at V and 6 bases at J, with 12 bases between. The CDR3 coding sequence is TGCAGCGTTACTGGAGCAATCGATACGCAGTATTTT. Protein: CSVTGAIDTQYF.

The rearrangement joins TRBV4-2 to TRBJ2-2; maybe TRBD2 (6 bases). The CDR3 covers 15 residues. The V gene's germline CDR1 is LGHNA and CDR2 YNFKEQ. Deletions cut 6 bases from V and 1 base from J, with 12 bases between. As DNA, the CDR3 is TGTGCCAGCAGACCGGTGGGGGGGAACACCGGGGAGCTGTTTTTT. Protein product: CASRPVGGNTGELFF.

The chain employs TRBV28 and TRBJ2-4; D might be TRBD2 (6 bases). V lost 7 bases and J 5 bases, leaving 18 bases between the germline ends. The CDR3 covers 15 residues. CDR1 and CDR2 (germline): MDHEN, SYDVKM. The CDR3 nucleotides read TGTGCCAGCAATGAGGGAGGCAGGGTCCAAAACATTCAGTACTTC. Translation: CASNEGGRVQNIQYF.

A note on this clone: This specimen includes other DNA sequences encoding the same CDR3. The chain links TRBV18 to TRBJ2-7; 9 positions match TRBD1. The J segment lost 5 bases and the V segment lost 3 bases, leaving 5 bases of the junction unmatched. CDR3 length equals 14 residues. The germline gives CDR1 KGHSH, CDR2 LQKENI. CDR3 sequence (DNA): TGTGCCAGCTCACCCCGGGACAGGGACCACGAGCAGTACTTC. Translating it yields CASSPRDRDHEQYF.

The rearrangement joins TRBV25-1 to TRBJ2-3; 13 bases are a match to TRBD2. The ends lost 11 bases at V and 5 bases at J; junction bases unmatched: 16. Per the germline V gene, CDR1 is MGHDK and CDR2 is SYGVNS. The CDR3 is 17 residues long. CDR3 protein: CARTTGTSGKQKDTQYF. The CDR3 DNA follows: TGTGCCCGAACCACCGGGACTAGCGGGAAACAGAAAGATACGCAGTATTTT.

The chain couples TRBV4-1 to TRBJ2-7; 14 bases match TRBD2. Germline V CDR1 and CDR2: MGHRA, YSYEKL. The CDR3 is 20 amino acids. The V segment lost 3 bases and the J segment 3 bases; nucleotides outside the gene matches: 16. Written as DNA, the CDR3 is TGCGCCAGCAGCCATAGGACAGGGGGACTAGCGGGAGATCGGGGCTACGAGCAGTACTTC. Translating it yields CASSHRTGGLAGDRGYEQYF.

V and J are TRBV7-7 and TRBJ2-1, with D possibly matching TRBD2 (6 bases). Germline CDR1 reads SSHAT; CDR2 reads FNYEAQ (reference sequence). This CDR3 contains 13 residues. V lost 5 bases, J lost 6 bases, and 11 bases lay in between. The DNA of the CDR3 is TGTGCCAGCAGCAAGACTAGGGTCAATGAGCAGTTCTTC. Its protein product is CASSKTRVNEQFF.

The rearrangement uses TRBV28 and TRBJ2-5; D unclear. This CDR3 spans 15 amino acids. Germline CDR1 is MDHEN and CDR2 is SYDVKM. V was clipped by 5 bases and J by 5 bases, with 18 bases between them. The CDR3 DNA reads TGTGCCAGCAGTCCCCCAGAGGTAGCTAGGGAGACCCAGTACTTC. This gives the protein CASSPPEVARETQYF.

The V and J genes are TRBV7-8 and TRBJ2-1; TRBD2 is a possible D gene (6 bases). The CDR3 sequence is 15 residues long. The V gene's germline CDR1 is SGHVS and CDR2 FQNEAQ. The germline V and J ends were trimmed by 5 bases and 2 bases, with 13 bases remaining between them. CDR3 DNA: TGTGCCAGCAGCCCTAGGGACTTTACCTACAATGAGCAGTTCTTC. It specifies CASSPRDFTYNEQFF.

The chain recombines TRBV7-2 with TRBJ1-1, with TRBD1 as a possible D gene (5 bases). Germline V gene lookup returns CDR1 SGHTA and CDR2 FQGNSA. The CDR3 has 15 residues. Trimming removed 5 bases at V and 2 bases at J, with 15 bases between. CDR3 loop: CASSPRPGVNTEAFF. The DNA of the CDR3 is TGTGCCAGCAGCCCTAGACCGGGGGTTAACACTGAAGCTTTCTTT.

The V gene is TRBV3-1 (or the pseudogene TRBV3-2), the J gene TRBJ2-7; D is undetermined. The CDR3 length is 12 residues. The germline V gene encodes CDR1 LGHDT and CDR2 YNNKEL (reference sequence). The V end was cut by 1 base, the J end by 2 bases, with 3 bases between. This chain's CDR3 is CASSQATYEQYF. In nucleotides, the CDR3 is TGTGCCAGCAGCCAAGCTACCTACGAGCAGTACTTC.

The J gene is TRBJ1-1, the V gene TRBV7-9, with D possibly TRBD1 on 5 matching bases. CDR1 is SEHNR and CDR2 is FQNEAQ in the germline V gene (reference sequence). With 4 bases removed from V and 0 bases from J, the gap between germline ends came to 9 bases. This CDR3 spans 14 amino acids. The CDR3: CASSSQVMNTEAFF. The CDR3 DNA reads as TGTGCCAGCAGCTCACAGGTCATGAACACTGAAGCTTTCTTT.

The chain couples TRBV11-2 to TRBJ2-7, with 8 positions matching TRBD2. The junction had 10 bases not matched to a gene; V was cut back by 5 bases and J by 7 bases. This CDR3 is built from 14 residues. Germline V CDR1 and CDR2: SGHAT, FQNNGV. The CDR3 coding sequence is TGTGCCAGCAGCCCCGGGAGGGTCCGAGGGGAGCAGTACTTC. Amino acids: CASSPGRVRGEQYF.

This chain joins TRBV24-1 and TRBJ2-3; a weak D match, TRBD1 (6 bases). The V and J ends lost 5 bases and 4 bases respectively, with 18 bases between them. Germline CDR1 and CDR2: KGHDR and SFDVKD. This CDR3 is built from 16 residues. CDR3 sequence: CATSGLRQGSSDTQYF. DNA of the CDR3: TGTGCCACCAGTGGTCTCCGCCAGGGGAGTTCAGATACGCAGTATTTT.

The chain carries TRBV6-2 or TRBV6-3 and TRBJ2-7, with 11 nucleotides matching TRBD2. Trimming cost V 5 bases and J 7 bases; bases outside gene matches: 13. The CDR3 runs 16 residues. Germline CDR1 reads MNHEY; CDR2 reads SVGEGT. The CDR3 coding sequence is TGTGCCAGCAGTGTCCGGACTAGCGGGTTTCTATGGGAGCAGTACTTC. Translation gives CASSVRTSGFLWEQYF.

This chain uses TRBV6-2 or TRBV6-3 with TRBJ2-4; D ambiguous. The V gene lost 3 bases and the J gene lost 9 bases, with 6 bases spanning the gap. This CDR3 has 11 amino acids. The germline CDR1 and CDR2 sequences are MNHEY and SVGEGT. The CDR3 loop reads CASSYLGIQYF. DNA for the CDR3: TGTGCCAGCAGTTATCTCGGCATTCAGTACTTC.

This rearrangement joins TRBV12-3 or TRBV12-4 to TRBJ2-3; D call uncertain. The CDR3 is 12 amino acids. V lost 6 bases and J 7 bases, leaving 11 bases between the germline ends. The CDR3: CASSPTQNTQYF. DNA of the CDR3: TGTGCCAGCAGCCCCACACAAAATACGCAGTATTTT.

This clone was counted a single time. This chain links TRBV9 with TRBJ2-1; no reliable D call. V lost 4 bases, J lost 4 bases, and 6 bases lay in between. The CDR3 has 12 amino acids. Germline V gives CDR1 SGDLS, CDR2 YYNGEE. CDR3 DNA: TGTGCCAGCAGCCCCGGGTACAATGAGCAGTTCTTC. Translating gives CASSPGYNEQFF. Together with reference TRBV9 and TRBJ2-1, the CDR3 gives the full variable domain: DSGVTQTPKHLITATGQRVTLRCSPRSGDLSVYWYQQSLDQGLQFLIQYYNGEERAKGNILERFSAQQFPDLHSELNLSSLELGDSALYFCASSPGYNEQFFGPGTRLTVL.

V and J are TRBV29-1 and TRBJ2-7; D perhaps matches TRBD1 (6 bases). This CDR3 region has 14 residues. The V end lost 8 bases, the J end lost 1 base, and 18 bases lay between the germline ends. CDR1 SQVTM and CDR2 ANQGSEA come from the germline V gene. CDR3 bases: TGCAGCACCCTATCGCCAGGGGTTTCCTACGAGCAGTACTTC. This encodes CSTLSPGVSYEQYF.

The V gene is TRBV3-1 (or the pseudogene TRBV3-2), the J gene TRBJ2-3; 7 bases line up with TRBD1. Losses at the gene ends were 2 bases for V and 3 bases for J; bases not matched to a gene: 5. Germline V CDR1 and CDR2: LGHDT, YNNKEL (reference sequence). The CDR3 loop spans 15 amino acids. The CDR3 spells CASSQTRGRTDTQYF. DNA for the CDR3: TGTGCCAGCAGCCAAACGAGGGGGCGAACAGATACGCAGTATTTT.